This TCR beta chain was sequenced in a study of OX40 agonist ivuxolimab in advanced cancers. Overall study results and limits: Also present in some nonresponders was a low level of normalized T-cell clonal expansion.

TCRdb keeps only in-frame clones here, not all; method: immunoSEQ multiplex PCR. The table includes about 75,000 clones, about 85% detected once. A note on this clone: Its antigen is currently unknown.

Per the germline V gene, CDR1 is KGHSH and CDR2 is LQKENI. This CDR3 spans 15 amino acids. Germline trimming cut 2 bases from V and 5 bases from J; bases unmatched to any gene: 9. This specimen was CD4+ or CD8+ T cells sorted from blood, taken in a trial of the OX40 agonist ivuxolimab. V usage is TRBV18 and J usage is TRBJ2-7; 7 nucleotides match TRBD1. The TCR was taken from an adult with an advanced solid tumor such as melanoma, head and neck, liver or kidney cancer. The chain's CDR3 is CASSPIVTGSHEQYF. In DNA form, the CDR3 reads TGTGCCAGCTCACCAATCGTGACAGGGAGTCACGAGCAGTACTTC.